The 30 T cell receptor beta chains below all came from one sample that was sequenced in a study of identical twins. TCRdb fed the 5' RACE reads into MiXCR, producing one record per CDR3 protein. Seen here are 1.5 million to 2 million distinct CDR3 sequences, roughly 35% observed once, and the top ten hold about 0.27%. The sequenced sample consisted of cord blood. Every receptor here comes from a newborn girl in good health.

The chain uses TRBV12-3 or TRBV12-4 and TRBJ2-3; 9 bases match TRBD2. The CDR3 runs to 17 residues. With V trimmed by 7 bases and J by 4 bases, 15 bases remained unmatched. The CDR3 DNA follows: TGTGCCAGCAACCCGCCGGCGGGAGGGCCTTTTGCAGATACGCAGTATTTT. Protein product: CASNPPAGGPFADTQYF.

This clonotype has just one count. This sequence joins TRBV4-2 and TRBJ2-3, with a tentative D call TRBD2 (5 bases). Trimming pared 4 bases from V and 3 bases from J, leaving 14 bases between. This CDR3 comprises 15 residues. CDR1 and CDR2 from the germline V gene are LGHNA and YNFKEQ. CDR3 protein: CASSRLPWETDTQYF. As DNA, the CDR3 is TGTGCCAGCAGCCGCCTTCCCTGGGAGACAGATACGCAGTATTTT.

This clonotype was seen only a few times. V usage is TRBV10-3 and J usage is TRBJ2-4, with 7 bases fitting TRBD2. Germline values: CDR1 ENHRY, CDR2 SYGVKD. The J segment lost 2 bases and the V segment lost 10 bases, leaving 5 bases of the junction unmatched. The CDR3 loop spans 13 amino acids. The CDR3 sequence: CATAGTTKNIQYF. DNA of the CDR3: TGTGCCACCGCCGGGACTACCAAAAACATTCAGTACTTC.

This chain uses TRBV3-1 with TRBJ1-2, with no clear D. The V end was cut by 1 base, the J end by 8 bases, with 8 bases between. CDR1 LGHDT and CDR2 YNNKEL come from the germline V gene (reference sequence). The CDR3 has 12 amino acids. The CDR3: CASSQVSWGYTF. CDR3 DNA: TGTGCCAGCAGCCAAGTGTCGTGGGGCTACACCTTC.

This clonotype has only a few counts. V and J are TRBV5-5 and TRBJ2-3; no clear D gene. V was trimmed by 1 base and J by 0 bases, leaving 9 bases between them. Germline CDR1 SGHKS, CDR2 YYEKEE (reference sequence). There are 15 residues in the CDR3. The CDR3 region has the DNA TGTGCCAGCAGCTTGTACTCCAAAAGCACAGATACGCAGTATTTT. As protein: CASSLYSKSTDTQYF.

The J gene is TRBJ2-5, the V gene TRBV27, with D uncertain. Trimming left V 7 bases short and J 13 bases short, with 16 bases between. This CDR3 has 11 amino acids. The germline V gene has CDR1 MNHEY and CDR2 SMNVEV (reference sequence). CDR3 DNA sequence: TGTGCCAGCACAAAAAATTTCCGGTGGTACTTC. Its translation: CASTKNFRWYF.

The CDR3 sequence is CASSQRTGANTEAFF. CDR3 DNA: TGTGCCAGCAGCCAACGGACAGGGGCGAACACTGAAGCTTTCTTT. The rearrangement links TRBV4-2 to TRBJ1-1; 9 nucleotides align to TRBD1. CDR1 is LGHNA, CDR2 YNFKEQ, per germline. The junction had 2 bases not matched to a gene; V was cut back by 2 bases and J by 1 base. This CDR3 has 15 residues.

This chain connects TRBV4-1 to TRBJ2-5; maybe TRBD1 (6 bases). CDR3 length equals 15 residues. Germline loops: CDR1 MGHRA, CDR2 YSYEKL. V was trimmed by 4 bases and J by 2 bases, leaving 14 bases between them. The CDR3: CASSLRTVGQETQYF. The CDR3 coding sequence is TGCGCCAGCAGCCTAAGGACAGTCGGGCAAGAGACCCAGTACTTC.

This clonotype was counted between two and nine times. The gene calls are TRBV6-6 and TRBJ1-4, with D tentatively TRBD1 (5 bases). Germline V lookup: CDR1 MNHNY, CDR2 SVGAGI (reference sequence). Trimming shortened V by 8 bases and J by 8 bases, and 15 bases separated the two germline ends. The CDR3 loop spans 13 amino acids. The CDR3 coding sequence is TGTGCCAGCCGCCTCAGGGAAGGGGAAAAACTGTTTTTT. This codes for CASRLREGEKLFF.

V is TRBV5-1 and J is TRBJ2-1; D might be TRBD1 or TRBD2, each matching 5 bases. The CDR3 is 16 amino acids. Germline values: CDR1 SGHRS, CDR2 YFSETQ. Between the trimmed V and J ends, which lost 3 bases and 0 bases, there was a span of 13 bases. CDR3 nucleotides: TGCGCCAGCAGCTCGGGACCGTTTACCTCCTACAATGAGCAGTTCTTC. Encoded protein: CASSSGPFTSYNEQFF.

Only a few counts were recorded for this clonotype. The CDR3 nucleotides read TGTGCCGGAAACCAGGACCTCAATCAGCCCCAGCATTTT. This encodes CAGNQDLNQPQHF. The chain carries TRBV27 and TRBJ1-5; D gene unclear. The CDR3 is made up of 13 amino acids. Germline V gives CDR1 MNHEY, CDR2 SMNVEV (reference sequence). The V and J ends lost 11 bases and 3 bases respectively, with 14 bases between them.

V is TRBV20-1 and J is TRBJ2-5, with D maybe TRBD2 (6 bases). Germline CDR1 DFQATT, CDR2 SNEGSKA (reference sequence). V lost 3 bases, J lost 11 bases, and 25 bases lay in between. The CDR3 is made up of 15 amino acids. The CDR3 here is CSARGLGTPVNEQYF. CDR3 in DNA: TGCAGTGCTAGGGGTTTAGGGACTCCGGTCAATGAGCAGTACTTC.

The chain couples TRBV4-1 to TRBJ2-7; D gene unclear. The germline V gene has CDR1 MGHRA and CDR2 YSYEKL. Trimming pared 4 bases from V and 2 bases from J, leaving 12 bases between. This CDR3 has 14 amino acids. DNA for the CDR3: TGCGCCAGCAGCCCACTCCCGTTCGCCTACGAGCAGTACTTC. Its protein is CASSPLPFAYEQYF.

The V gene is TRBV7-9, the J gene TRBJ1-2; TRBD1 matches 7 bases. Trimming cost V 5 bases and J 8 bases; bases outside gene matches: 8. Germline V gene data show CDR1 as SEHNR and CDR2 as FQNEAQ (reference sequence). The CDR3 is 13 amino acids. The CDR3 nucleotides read TGTGCCAGCAGCCCGGACAGGAGGGGAGGCTACACCTTC. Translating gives CASSPDRRGGYTF.

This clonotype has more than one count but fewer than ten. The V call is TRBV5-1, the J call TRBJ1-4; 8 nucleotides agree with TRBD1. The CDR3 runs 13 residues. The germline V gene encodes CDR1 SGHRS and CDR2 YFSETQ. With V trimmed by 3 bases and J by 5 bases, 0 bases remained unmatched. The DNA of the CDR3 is TGCGCCAGCAGCTGGACAGGGAATGAAAAACTGTTTTTT. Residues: CASSWTGNEKLFF.

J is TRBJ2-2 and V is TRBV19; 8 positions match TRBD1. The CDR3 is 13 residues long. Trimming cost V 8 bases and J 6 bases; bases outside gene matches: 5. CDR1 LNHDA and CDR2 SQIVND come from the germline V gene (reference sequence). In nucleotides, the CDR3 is TGTGCCAGTGGAGGACAGGGTTCCGGGGAGCTGTTTTTT. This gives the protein CASGGQGSGELFF.

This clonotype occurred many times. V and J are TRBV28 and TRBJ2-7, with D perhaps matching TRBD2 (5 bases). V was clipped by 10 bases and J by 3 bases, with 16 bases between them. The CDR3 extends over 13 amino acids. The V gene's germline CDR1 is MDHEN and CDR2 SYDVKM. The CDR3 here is CATNSLGDYEQYF. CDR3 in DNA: TGTGCCACAAATTCCCTCGGGGACTACGAGCAGTACTTC. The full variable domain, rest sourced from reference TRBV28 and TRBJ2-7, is DVKVTQSSRYLVKRTGEKVFLECVQDMDHENMFWYRQDPGLGLRLIYFSYDVKMKEKGDIPEGYSVSREKKERFSLILESASTNQTSMYLCATNSLGDYEQYFGPGTRLTVT.

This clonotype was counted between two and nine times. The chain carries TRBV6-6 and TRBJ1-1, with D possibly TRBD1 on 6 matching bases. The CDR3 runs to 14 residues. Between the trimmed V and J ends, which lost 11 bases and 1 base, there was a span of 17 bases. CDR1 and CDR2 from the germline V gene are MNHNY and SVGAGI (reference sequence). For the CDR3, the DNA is TGTGCCGGATCACAGGGTGGGAAGAACACTGAAGCTTTCTTT. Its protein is CAGSQGGKNTEAFF.

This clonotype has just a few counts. CDR3 DNA: TGCGCCAGCAGCTACCGACTAGCCTCCTACAATGAGCAGTTCTTC. This sequence encodes CASSYRLASYNEQFF. The chain has TRBV4-1 and TRBJ2-1, with 7 bases fitting TRBD2. CDR3 length: 15 residues. V was clipped by 5 bases and J by 0 bases; unmatched bases: 4. Germline V CDR1 and CDR2: MGHRA, YSYEKL.

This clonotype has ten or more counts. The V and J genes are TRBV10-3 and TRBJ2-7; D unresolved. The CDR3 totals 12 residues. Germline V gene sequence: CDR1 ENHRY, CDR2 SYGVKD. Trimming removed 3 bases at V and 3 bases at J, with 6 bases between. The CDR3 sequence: CAISDRVYEQYF. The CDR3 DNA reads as TGTGCCATCAGTGATCGGGTCTACGAGCAGTACTTC.

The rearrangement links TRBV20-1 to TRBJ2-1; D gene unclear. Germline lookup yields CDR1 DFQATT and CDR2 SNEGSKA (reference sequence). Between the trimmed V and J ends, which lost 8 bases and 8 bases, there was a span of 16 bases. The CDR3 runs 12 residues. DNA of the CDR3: TGCAGTCCCCGAAACGCCCCCCATGAGCAGTTCTTC. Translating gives CSPRNAPHEQFF.

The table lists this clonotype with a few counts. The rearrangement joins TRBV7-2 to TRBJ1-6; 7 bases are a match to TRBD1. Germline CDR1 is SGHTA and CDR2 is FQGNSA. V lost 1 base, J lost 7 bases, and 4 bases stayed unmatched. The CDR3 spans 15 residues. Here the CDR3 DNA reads TGTGCCAGCAGCTTAGTGTCAGGGGGGAATTCACCCCTCCACTTT. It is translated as CASSLVSGGNSPLHF.

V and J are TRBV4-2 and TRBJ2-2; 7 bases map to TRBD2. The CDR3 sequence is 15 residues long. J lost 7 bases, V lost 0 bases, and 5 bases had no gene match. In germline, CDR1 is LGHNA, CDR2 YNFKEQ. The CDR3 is CASSQEGGTIGELFF. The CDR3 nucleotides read TGTGCCAGCAGCCAAGAAGGCGGGACTATCGGGGAGCTGTTTTTT.

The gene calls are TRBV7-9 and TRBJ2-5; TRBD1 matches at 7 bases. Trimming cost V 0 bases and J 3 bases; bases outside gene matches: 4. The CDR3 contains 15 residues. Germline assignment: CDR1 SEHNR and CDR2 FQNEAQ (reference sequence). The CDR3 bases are TGTGCCAGCAGCTTAGCGGACAGGCAGGAAGAGACCCAGTACTTC. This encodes CASSLADRQEETQYF. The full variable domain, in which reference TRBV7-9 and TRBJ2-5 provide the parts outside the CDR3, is DTGVSQNPRHKITKRGQNVTFRCDPISEHNRLYWYRQTLGQGPEFLTYFQNEAQLEKSRLLSDRFSAERPKGSFSTLEIQRTEQGDSAMYLCASSLADRQEETQYFGPGTRLLVL.

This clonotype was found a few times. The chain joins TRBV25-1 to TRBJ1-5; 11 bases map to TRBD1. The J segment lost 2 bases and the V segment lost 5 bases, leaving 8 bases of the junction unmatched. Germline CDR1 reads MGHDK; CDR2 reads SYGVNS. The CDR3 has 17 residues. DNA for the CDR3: TGTGCCAGCAGTTCGGGACAGGGGGTCATGGGCAATCAGCCCCAGCATTTT. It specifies CASSSGQGVMGNQPQHF.

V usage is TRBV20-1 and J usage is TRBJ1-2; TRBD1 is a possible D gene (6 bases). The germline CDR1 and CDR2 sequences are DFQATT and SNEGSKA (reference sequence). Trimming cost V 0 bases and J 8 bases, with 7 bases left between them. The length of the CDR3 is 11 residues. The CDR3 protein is CSARERGGYTF. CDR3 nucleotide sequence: TGCAGTGCTAGAGAGAGGGGGGGCTACACCTTC.

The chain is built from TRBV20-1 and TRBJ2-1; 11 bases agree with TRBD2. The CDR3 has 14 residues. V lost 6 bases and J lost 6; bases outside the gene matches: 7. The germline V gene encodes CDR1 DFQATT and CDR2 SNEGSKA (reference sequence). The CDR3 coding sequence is TGCAGTGCCAGTAGCGGGAGGGCCCCCAATGAGCAGTTCTTC. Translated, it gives CSASSGRAPNEQFF.

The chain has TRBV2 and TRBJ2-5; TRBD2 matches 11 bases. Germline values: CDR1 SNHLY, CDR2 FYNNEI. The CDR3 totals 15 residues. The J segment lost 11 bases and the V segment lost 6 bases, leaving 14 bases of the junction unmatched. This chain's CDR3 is CASSYFSGGGNEQYF. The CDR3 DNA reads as TGTGCCAGCAGCTATTTTAGCGGGGGGGGAAATGAGCAGTACTTC.

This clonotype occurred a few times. The CDR3 coding sequence is TGTGCCAGCAGCTTAGATGCGGCGGCGGGCACTGAAGCTTTCTTT. It translates to CASSLDAAAGTEAFF. The V call is TRBV11-2, the J call TRBJ1-1; D not resolved. The CDR3 runs to 15 residues. Trimming took 0 bases from V and 4 from J, leaving 12 bases between them. CDR1 is SGHAT and CDR2 is FQNNGV in the germline V gene.

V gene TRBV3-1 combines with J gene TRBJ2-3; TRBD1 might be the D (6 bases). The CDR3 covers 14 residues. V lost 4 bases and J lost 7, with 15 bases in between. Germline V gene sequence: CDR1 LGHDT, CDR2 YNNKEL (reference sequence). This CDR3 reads CASSLFHRDYTQYF. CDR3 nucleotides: TGTGCCAGCAGCCTTTTCCACAGGGATTATACGCAGTATTTT.